Listed below are T cell receptor beta chains from one sample, sequenced in a study of brain T cells in children with intractable seizures. Some clones are missing from TCRdb's copy, which holds only in-frame ones; the method was immunoSEQ multiplex PCR. The sample carries around 80,000 clones, approximately 89% recorded once. This specimen was peripheral blood, taken at surgery. These receptors were collected from a girl aged 2 to 9 with Rasmussen encephalitis and intractable seizures. CDR3s include the opening cysteine and the closing phenylalanine or tryptophan. Each record gives: clone size, J gene, V gene, D gene, CDR3 DNA, CDR3 protein. A D gene is named only where the DNA matches it firmly. Clone sizes are given selectively: once, few, many, or a class where the clone is expanded.

clone_size: NA; j_call: TRBJ2-1; v_call: TRBV28; d_call: NA; cdr3_nt: TGTGCCAGCAGTGCACAGGGCCTTGATGAGCAGTTCTTC; cdr3_aa: CASSAQGLDEQFF
clone_size: NA; j_call: TRBJ2-3; v_call: TRBV6-6; d_call: NA; cdr3_nt: TGTGCCAGCAGTTACGTAGGGGATACGCAGTATTTT; cdr3_aa: CASSYVGDTQYF
clone_size: NA; j_call: TRBJ2-3; v_call: TRBV15; d_call: TRBD2; cdr3_nt: TGTGCCACCAGCAGAGATGTAGCGGGAGCAGATACGCAGTATTTT; cdr3_aa: CATSRDVAGADTQYF
clone_size: NA; j_call: TRBJ1-4; v_call: TRBV2; d_call: NA; cdr3_nt: TGTGCCAGCAGTGAATACAGGCCTACAAATGAAAAACTGTTTTTT; cdr3_aa: CASSEYRPTNEKLFF
clone_size: NA; j_call: TRBJ1-3; v_call: TRBV2; d_call: NA; cdr3_nt: TGTGCCAGCAGTGATTGGGCACCCTTCTCTGGAAACACCATATATTTT; cdr3_aa: CASSDWAPFSGNTIYF
clone_size: NA; j_call: TRBJ1-1; v_call: TRBV5-4; d_call: TRBD1; cdr3_nt: TGTGCCAGCAGCTTGGTAGCAGGGGGGGAAGCTTTCTTT; cdr3_aa: CASSLVAGGEAFF
clone_size: NA; j_call: TRBJ2-2; v_call: TRBV6-5; d_call: TRBD2; cdr3_nt: TGTGCCAGCAGTTACACTAGCGGGGGGTCCGGGGAGCTGTTTTTT; cdr3_aa: CASSYTSGGSGELFF
clone_size: once; j_call: TRBJ2-5; v_call: TRBV5-6; d_call: NA; cdr3_nt: TGTGCCAGCAGCTTGAGTATATTGGGGTCGAGGGAGAAGACCCAGTACTTC; cdr3_aa: CASSLSILGSREKTQYF
clone_size: NA; j_call: TRBJ2-2; v_call: TRBV2; d_call: NA; cdr3_nt: TGTGCCAGCAGTGAAGGGCAGGCCGGGGAGCTGTTTTTT; cdr3_aa: CASSEGQAGELFF
clone_size: NA; j_call: TRBJ2-2; v_call: TRBV5-1; d_call: NA; cdr3_nt: TGCGCCAGCAGCGGACCCGGGACCTACACCGGGGAGCTGTTTTTT; cdr3_aa: CASSGPGTYTGELFF
clone_size: NA; j_call: TRBJ1-6; v_call: TRBV7-8; d_call: NA; cdr3_nt: TGTGCCAGCAGCTTAATTGTTTTTAGGTTTGGTTCACCCCTCCACTTT; cdr3_aa: CASSLIVFRFGSPLHF
clone_size: NA; j_call: TRBJ2-7; v_call: TRBV15; d_call: NA; cdr3_nt: TGTGCCACCAGCACAAGGACAGCTTATTACGAGCAGTACTTC; cdr3_aa: CATSTRTAYYEQYF
clone_size: once; j_call: TRBJ1-5; v_call: TRBV6-5; d_call: NA; cdr3_nt: TGTGCCAGCAGTTACGGGGGGGTGGGGCAGCCCCAGCATTTT; cdr3_aa: CASSYGGVGQPQHF
clone_size: NA; j_call: TRBJ2-5; v_call: TRBV2; d_call: TRBD2; cdr3_nt: TGTGCCAGCAGTAGTCTAGCGGTACAAGAGACCCAGTACTTC; cdr3_aa: CASSSLAVQETQYF
clone_size: NA; j_call: TRBJ1-4; v_call: TRBV15; d_call: NA; cdr3_nt: TGTGCCACCAGCAGAGGGGCAGGGTCCTCGGATGAAAAACTGTTTTTT; cdr3_aa: CATSRGAGSSDEKLFF
clone_size: NA; j_call: TRBJ2-5; v_call: TRBV2; d_call: TRBD2; cdr3_nt: TGTGCCAGCAGCGGGAGGTTTTGGGAGACCCAGTACTTC; cdr3_aa: CASSGRFWETQYF
clone_size: NA; j_call: TRBJ1-2; v_call: TRBV14; d_call: NA; cdr3_nt: TGTGCCAGCAGCCAAGGGGACTCCCCGGATGGCTACACCTTC; cdr3_aa: CASSQGDSPDGYTF
clone_size: NA; j_call: TRBJ2-5; v_call: TRBV7-2; d_call: TRBD2; cdr3_nt: TGTGCCAGCTCCAGACCGGGAGGGCCGCGAGAGACCCAGTACTTC; cdr3_aa: CASSRPGGPRETQYF
clone_size: NA; j_call: TRBJ1-3; v_call: TRBV11-3; d_call: TRBD1; cdr3_nt: TGTGCCAGCAGCACCCGGGACAGCGGTACCTCTGGAAACACCATATATTTT; cdr3_aa: CASSTRDSGTSGNTIYF
clone_size: NA; j_call: TRBJ1-2; v_call: TRBV2; d_call: NA; cdr3_nt: TGTGCCAGCAGGAAAACAGGGAATTATGGCTACACCTTC; cdr3_aa: CASRKTGNYGYTF
clone_size: medium-sized; j_call: TRBJ2-7; v_call: TRBV19; d_call: TRBD2; cdr3_nt: TGTGCCAGTAGTATAGGAGCGGGGGGTTCCTACGAGCAGTACTTC; cdr3_aa: CASSIGAGGSYEQYF
clone_size: once; j_call: TRBJ2-7; v_call: TRBV2; d_call: NA; cdr3_nt: TGTGCCAGCAGTCTTTCGAGGGGCGTTCGAGACGAGCAGTACTTC; cdr3_aa: CASSLSRGVRDEQYF
clone_size: once; j_call: TRBJ2-1; v_call: TRBV7-2; d_call: NA; cdr3_nt: TGTGCCAGCAGCTTTCTCTATACAGACTACAATGAGCAGTTCTTC; cdr3_aa: CASSFLYTDYNEQFF
clone_size: NA; j_call: TRBJ1-4; v_call: TRBV2; d_call: NA; cdr3_nt: TGTGCCAGCCAAGGAAATGAAAAACTGTTTTTT; cdr3_aa: CASQGNEKLFF
clone_size: NA; j_call: TRBJ1-2; v_call: TRBV28; d_call: NA; cdr3_nt: TGTGCCAGCAGTTTAGGGGCAGGGGACTATGGCTACACCTTC; cdr3_aa: CASSLGAGDYGYTF
clone_size: NA; j_call: TRBJ1-1; v_call: TRBV5-1; d_call: NA; cdr3_nt: TGCGCCAGCAGCTTGCAGGGGCCACCCGTTGAAGCTTTCTTT; cdr3_aa: CASSLQGPPVEAFF
clone_size: once; j_call: TRBJ1-1; v_call: TRBV30; d_call: NA; cdr3_nt: TGTGCCTGGAGTGTACAGGTGAACACTGAAGCTTTCTTT; cdr3_aa: CAWSVQVNTEAFF
clone_size: NA; j_call: TRBJ2-7; v_call: TRBV11-2; d_call: TRBD2; cdr3_nt: TGTGCCAGCAGCGGACTAGCGGGGGGGACCTACGAGCAGTACTTC; cdr3_aa: CASSGLAGGTYEQYF
clone_size: NA; j_call: TRBJ1-5; v_call: TRBV12-3/TRBV12-4; d_call: NA; cdr3_nt: TGTGCCAGCTTGGTTTTGGGACAGCCCCAGCATTTT; cdr3_aa: CASLVLGQPQHF
clone_size: NA; j_call: TRBJ2-1; v_call: TRBV5-5; d_call: NA; cdr3_nt: TGTGCCAGCAGCTTGGGCGGGGAGAACAATGAGCAGTTCTTC; cdr3_aa: CASSLGGENNEQFF